These 29 T cell receptor beta chains originate from one sample sequenced in a study of beta chain features in type 1 diabetes. The entirety of the isolated RNA underwent reverse transcription, so expressed TCRB transcripts were sequenced. Data came from immunoSEQ multiplex PCR; TCRdb stores just in-frame clones and leaves some out. This sample has almost 350,000 clones, with roughly 9% found just once. Notes on the study in general: Type 1 diabetes patients had moderately but significantly shorter TCRB CDR3s in all four CD4+ subsets.

No antigens are known for them. Specimen: central memory CD4+ T cells from blood. Receptors originate from a young man with type 1 diabetes.

This clone appeared a few times. V usage is TRBV7-2 and J usage is TRBJ2-5, with a weak D call TRBD1 (7 bases). Per the germline V gene, CDR1 is SGHTA and CDR2 is FQGNSA. The germline V and J ends were trimmed by 5 bases and 4 bases, with 20 bases remaining between them. This CDR3 has 16 amino acids. The CDR3 is CASSTQGGGHGETQYF. DNA of the CDR3: TGTGCCAGCAGCACTCAGGGGGGTGGGCACGGAGAGACCCAGTACTTC.

This clone has a handful of counts. J is TRBJ2-4 and V is TRBV6-6; D gene uncertain. V lost 7 bases and J 8 bases, leaving 9 bases between the germline ends. Germline assignment: CDR1 MNHNY and CDR2 SVGAGI (reference sequence). The CDR3 sequence is 11 residues long. The CDR3 is CASTNWDIQYF. CDR3 nucleotide sequence: TGTGCCAGCACTAACTGGGACATTCAGTACTTC.

This chain joins TRBV18 and TRBJ2-5; D is uncertain. Trimming left V 2 bases short and J 2 bases short, with 12 bases between. Germline V gene data show CDR1 as KGHSH and CDR2 as LQKENI. This CDR3 is built from 15 residues. CDR3 bases: TGTGCCAGCTCACCAGGTACGGACGCACAAGAGACCCAGTACTTC. Its translation is CASSPGTDAQETQYF.

At least ten counts were recorded for this clone. This chain uses TRBV4-1 with TRBJ2-5, with 7 bases identical to TRBD1. This CDR3 is 13 amino acids long. Germline values: CDR1 MGHRA, CDR2 YSYEKL. V dropped 3 bases and J dropped 5; count of bases not matched to a gene: 3. The CDR3 sequence: CASSQGTVETQYF. The CDR3 DNA is TGCGCCAGCAGCCAGGGGACAGTTGAGACCCAGTACTTC.

This clone was seen more than once but under ten times. The V gene is TRBV11-2, the J gene TRBJ1-5; D ambiguous. This CDR3 is 14 amino acids long. V gave up 1 base and J gave up 1 base, with 5 bases separating them. The germline CDR1 and CDR2 sequences are SGHAT and FQNNGV. CDR3 residues: CASSLGESNQPQHF. The CDR3 DNA sequence: TGTGCCAGCAGCTTAGGGGAGAGCAATCAGCCCCAGCATTTT.

This clone was recorded a few times. J is TRBJ2-2 and V is TRBV6-5; the match to TRBD2 covers 7 bases. CDR3 length equals 16 residues. The junction had 6 bases not matched to a gene; V was cut back by 4 bases and J by 1 base. From germline, CDR1 is MNHEY and CDR2 SVGAGI. CDR3 sequence (DNA): TGTGCCAGCAGTTGGTTAGGCGGGGGGAACACCGGGGAGCTGTTTTTT. This encodes CASSWLGGGNTGELFF.

The chain carries TRBV4-1 and TRBJ1-3; a possible D gene is TRBD1 (5 bases). There are 16 residues in the CDR3. Trimming pared 4 bases from V and 4 bases from J, leaving 17 bases between. Germline loops: CDR1 MGHRA, CDR2 YSYEKL. CDR3 residues: CASSLGLRVGGNTIYF. CDR3 bases: TGCGCCAGCAGCCTCGGGCTCAGGGTAGGCGGAAACACCATATATTTT.

The rearrangement joins TRBV30 to TRBJ1-6, with a possible D match to TRBD1 (5 bases). Germline V gives CDR1 GTSNPN, CDR2 SVGIG (reference sequence). CDR3 size: 14 residues. V was shortened by 0 bases and J by 7 bases, with 10 bases between the two germline ends. The CDR3 DNA reads as TGTGCCTGGAGTGTACCAGGGAAGAATTCACCCCTCCACTTT. It is translated as CAWSVPGKNSPLHF.

This clone was seen only a few times. The chain has TRBV9 and TRBJ1-5, with D perhaps matching TRBD1 (5 bases). Germline V gives CDR1 SGDLS, CDR2 YYNGEE. This CDR3 has 15 residues. V was shortened by 0 bases and J by 6 bases, with 13 bases between the two germline ends. CDR3 region: CASSVAGTQGQPQHF. The DNA of the CDR3 is TGTGCCAGCAGCGTAGCTGGGACCCAGGGTCAGCCCCAGCATTTT.

This clone showed up many times. The chain uses TRBV28 and TRBJ1-1; 8 bases agree with TRBD1. Looked up from germline, CDR1 is MDHEN and CDR2 is SYDVKM. The CDR3 loop spans 14 amino acids. V gave up 2 bases and J gave up 1 base; unmatched junction bases: 0. CDR3 protein: CASSLTGGNTEAFF. The CDR3 region has the DNA TGTGCCAGCAGTTTAACAGGGGGGAACACTGAAGCTTTCTTT. Full variable domain (outside the CDR3, taken from reference TRBV28 and TRBJ1-1): DVKVTQSSRYLVKRTGEKVFLECVQDMDHENMFWYRQDPGLGLRLIYFSYDVKMKEKGDIPEGYSVSREKKERFSLILESASTNQTSMYLCASSLTGGNTEAFFGQGTRLTVV.

In the case of this clone: This CDR3 is also generated by other DNA sequences in the sample. The V call is TRBV19, the J call TRBJ1-1, with 7 bases identical to TRBD1. V lost 4 bases to trimming and J lost 0 bases; unmatched junction nucleotides: 5. Germline V gives CDR1 LNHDA, CDR2 SQIVND (reference sequence). The CDR3 loop spans 15 amino acids. Here the CDR3 DNA reads TGTGCCAGTAGTAGCTGGGACAGCTTGAACACTGAAGCTTTCTTT. This codes for CASSSWDSLNTEAFF.

This rearrangement joins TRBV2 to TRBJ2-5; TRBD2 is a possible D gene (6 bases). CDR1 is SNHLY and CDR2 is FYNNEI in the germline V gene. Trimming pared 0 bases from V and 5 bases from J, leaving 13 bases between. This CDR3 is 15 amino acids long. CDR3 bases: TGTGCCAGCAGTGAAGCCCGGGGGTTAGGGGAGACCCAGTACTTC. Protein sequence: CASSEARGLGETQYF.

This clone was observed a few times. The chain combines TRBV9 with TRBJ2-5; 11 nucleotides line up with TRBD2. This CDR3 contains 15 residues. Losses at the gene ends were 3 bases for V and 1 base for J; bases not matched to a gene: 2. Per the germline V gene, CDR1 is SGDLS and CDR2 is YYNGEE. This chain's CDR3 is CASSASGGFQETQYF. The DNA for the CDR3 is TGTGCCAGCAGCGCTAGCGGGGGGTTCCAAGAGACCCAGTACTTC.

This clone has just a few counts. J is TRBJ2-1 and V is TRBV11-2; perhaps TRBD2 as D (6 bases). The germline V gene encodes CDR1 SGHAT and CDR2 FQNNGV. V was shortened by 2 bases and J by 8 bases, with 13 bases between the two germline ends. This CDR3 region has 14 residues. The CDR3 sequence: CASSLRAGLDEQFF. CDR3 in DNA: TGTGCCAGCAGCTTAAGGGCGGGGTTGGATGAGCAGTTCTTC.

This clone was seen only a few times. In the same sample, other DNA sequences code for this CDR3. The chain couples TRBV2 to TRBJ1-5, with 8 bases lining up with TRBD1. V shed 5 bases, J shed 7 bases, and the junction held 7 bases outside the gene matches. The germline CDR1 and CDR2 sequences are SNHLY and FYNNEI. This CDR3 is built from 14 residues. As DNA, the CDR3 is TGTGCCAGCAGTAGAACAGGGGGTCGGCAGCCCCAGCATTTT. Protein: CASSRTGGRQPQHF.

This clone has only a few counts. The CDR3 spells CASGRDGNTEAFF. For the CDR3, the DNA is TGTGCCAGCGGTCGGGACGGGAACACTGAAGCTTTCTTT. V gene TRBV2 combines with J gene TRBJ1-1; tentatively, D is TRBD1 (5 bases). Germline CDR1 reads SNHLY; CDR2 reads FYNNEI. The CDR3 runs 13 residues. The ends were cut back, 8 bases at V and 1 base at J, with 11 bases in the middle.

This clone showed up just a few times. V usage is TRBV29-1 and J usage is TRBJ1-4, with a tentative D call TRBD1 (6 bases). The CDR3 contains 13 residues. V was shortened by 5 bases and J by 3 bases, with 10 bases between the two germline ends. Per germline, CDR1 SQVTM and CDR2 ANQGSEA. CDR3 coding DNA: TGCAGCGTTTCCGGGACATCTAATGAAAAACTGTTTTTT. Translation: CSVSGTSNEKLFF.

This clone was observed a handful of times. V and J are TRBV6-5 and TRBJ2-5; 10 positions agree with TRBD2. J was trimmed by 5 bases and V by 6 bases; bases with no gene match: 9. Germline CDR1 MNHEY, CDR2 SVGAGI. The CDR3 covers 15 residues. The CDR3 DNA follows: TGTGCCAGCAGCTCATCTAGGACTAGCGGCGAGACCCAGTACTTC. Its protein is CASSSSRTSGETQYF.

The CDR3 nucleotides are TGTGCCAGCAGCTTAAGCGGGGGCACAGATACGCAGTATTTT. Residues: CASSLSGGTDTQYF. This rearrangement joins TRBV11-3 to TRBJ2-3; TRBD2 matches at 7 bases. Germline trimming cut 2 bases from V and 1 base from J; bases unmatched to any gene: 0. This CDR3 has 14 amino acids. Germline values: CDR1 SGHNT, CDR2 YENEEA.

The CDR3 sequence: CSVVPGANTGELFF. CDR3 bases: TGCAGCGTTGTCCCCGGGGCGAACACCGGGGAGCTGTTTTTT. The genes are TRBV29-1 and TRBJ2-2; D perhaps matches TRBD2 (5 bases). The germline V gene encodes CDR1 SQVTM and CDR2 ANQGSEA. This CDR3 has 14 amino acids. V lost 4 bases, J lost 0 bases, and 9 bases lay in between.

As concerns this clone: This may stem from a read error, because a much larger clone lies one nucleotide away. The V gene is TRBV7-9, the J gene TRBJ2-1; D call uncertain. CDR1 and CDR2 (germline): SEHNR, FQNEAQ (reference sequence). The CDR3 extends over 11 amino acids. V gave up 5 bases and J gave up 4 bases, with 3 bases separating them. The CDR3 DNA follows: TGTGCCAGCAGCACATACAATGAGCAGTTCTTC. Encoded protein: CASSTYNEQFF.

This clone has only a few counts. The gene calls are TRBV7-2 and TRBJ2-5, with 7 bases lining up with TRBD2. The ends lost 7 bases at V and 5 bases at J; junction bases unmatched: 10. The CDR3 loop spans 14 amino acids. Germline V gene data show CDR1 as SGHTA and CDR2 as FQGNSA. DNA for the CDR3: TGTGCCAGCACCCTTACACCGGGGGGTGAGACCCAGTACTTC. This translates into CASTLTPGGETQYF.

The rearrangement uses TRBV29-1 and TRBJ1-2; D is perhaps TRBD1 (6 bases). The CDR3 loop spans 12 amino acids. Germline V gene data show CDR1 as SQVTM and CDR2 as ANQGSEA. Trimming took off 6 bases at V and 0 bases at J, with 8 bases between the two ends. For the CDR3, the DNA is TGCAGCGTGGGGGCTACTAACTATGGCTACACCTTC. Its translation is CSVGATNYGYTF.

This clone appeared a few times. Here the CDR3 reads CASRVGGPADTQYF. DNA of the CDR3: TGTGCCAGCAGGGTGGGTGGGCCCGCAGATACGCAGTATTTT. The rearrangement joins TRBV6-6 to TRBJ2-3; D gene uncertain. This CDR3 contains 14 residues. Trimming shortened V by 6 bases and J by 4 bases, and 14 bases separated the two germline ends. Germline lookup yields CDR1 MNHNY and CDR2 SVGAGI (reference sequence).

This sequence joins TRBV7-9 and TRBJ2-2; the D gene is possibly TRBD2 (6 bases). The V end lost 5 bases, the J end lost 0 bases, and 10 bases lay between the germline ends. Germline CDR1 is SEHNR and CDR2 is FQNEAQ (reference sequence). The CDR3 totals 15 residues. CDR3 in DNA: TGTGCCAGCAGCCTAGGGGAGGCGAACACCGGGGAGCTGTTTTTT. It codes for CASSLGEANTGELFF.

This clone has more than one count but fewer than ten. This chain connects TRBV18 to TRBJ2-7, with D tentatively TRBD1 or TRBD2 (5 bases each). Trimming took off 3 bases at V and 5 bases at J, with 23 bases between the two ends. This CDR3 region has 17 residues. Per germline, CDR1 KGHSH and CDR2 LQKENI. The CDR3 sequence is CASSPITQDLRPDEQYF. The CDR3 DNA sequence: TGTGCCAGCTCACCCATAACACAGGACTTACGCCCGGACGAGCAGTACTTC. Full variable domain (rest looked up from reference TRBV18 and TRBJ2-7): NAGVMQNPRHLVRRRGQEARLRCSPMKGHSHVYWYRQLPEEGLKFMVYLQKENIIDESGMPKERFSAEFPKEGPSILRIQQVVRGDSAAYFCASSPITQDLRPDEQYFGPGTRLTVT.

The CDR3 DNA reads as TGTGCCAGCAGCGTAGAGGGGGCAGATACGCAGTATTTT. It translates to CASSVEGADTQYF. The V and J genes are TRBV9 and TRBJ2-3; a weak D match, TRBD1 (6 bases). The CDR3 has 13 amino acids. CDR1 SGDLS and CDR2 YYNGEE come from the germline V gene. V was clipped by 0 bases and J by 4 bases, with 6 bases between them. Using reference TRBV9 and TRBJ2-3 for the parts outside the CDR3, the full variable domain is DSGVTQTPKHLITATGQRVTLRCSPRSGDLSVYWYQQSLDQGLQFLIQYYNGEERAKGNILERFSAQQFPDLHSELNLSSLELGDSALYFCASSVEGADTQYFGPGTRLTVL.

This clone has a handful of counts. Here the CDR3 DNA reads TGTGCCAGCAGCTCGGACAGGTTCAGCGCCTCGACCTTC. This encodes CASSSDRFSASTF. The chain employs TRBV5-4 and TRBJ1-2; TRBD1 matches at 7 bases. J was trimmed by 14 bases and V by 3 bases; bases with no gene match: 13. CDR1 SGHNT and CDR2 YYREEE come from the germline V gene (reference sequence). The CDR3 covers 13 residues. The full variable domain, in which reference TRBV5-4 and TRBJ1-2 provide the parts outside the CDR3, is ETGVTQSPTHLIKTRGQQVTLRCSSQSGHNTVSWYQQALGQGPQFIFQYYREEENGRGNFPPRFSGLQFPNYSSELNVNALELDDSALYLCASSSDRFSASTFGSGTRLTVV.

In this sample, this clone turned up many times. This chain joins TRBV5-6 and TRBJ1-2; D might be TRBD1 (5 bases). Germline V CDR1 and CDR2: SGHDT, YYEEEE. The CDR3 extends over 14 amino acids. Between the trimmed V and J ends, which lost 2 bases and 8 bases, there was a span of 16 bases. The CDR3 here is CASSFGAGASGYTF. The CDR3 nucleotides are TGTGCCAGCAGCTTCGGGGCCGGGGCATCGGGCTACACCTTC.